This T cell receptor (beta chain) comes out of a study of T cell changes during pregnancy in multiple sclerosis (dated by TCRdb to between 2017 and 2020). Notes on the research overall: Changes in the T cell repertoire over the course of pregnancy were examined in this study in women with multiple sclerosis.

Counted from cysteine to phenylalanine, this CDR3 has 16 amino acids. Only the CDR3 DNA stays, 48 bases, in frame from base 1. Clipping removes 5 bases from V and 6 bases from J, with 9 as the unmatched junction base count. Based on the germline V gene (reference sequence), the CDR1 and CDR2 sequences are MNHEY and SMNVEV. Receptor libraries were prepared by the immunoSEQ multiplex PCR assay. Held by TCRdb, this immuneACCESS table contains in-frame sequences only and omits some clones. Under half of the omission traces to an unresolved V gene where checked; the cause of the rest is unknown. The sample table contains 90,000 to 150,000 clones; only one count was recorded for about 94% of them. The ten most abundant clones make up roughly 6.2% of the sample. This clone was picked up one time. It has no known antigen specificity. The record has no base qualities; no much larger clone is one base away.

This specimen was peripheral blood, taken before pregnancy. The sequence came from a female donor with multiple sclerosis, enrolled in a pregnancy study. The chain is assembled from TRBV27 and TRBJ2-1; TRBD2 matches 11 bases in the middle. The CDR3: CASSPPSGRPPNEQFF. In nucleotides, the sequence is TGTGCCAGCAGTCCTCCTAGCGGGAGGCCTCCCAATGAGCAGTTCTTC.